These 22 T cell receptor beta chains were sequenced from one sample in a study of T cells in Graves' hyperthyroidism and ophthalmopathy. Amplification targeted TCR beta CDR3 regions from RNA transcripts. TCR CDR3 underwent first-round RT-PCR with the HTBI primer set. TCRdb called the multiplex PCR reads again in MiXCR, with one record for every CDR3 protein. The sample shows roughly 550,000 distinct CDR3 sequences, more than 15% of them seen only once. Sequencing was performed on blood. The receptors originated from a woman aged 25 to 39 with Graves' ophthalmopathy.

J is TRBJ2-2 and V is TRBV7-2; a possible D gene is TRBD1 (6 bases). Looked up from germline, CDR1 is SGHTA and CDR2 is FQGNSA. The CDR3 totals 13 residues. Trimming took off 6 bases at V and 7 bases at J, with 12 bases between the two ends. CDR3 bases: TGTGCCAGCAGTTTGGGGGCCAGCGGGGAGCTGTTTTTT. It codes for CASSLGASGELFF.

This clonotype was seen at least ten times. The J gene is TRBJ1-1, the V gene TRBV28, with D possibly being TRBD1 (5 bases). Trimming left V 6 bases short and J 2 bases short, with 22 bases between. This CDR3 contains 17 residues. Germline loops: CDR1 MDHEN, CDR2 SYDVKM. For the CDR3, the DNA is TGTGCCAGCAGCCCCATTGACAGTTCCAAGGGCAACACTGAAGCTTTCTTT. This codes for CASSPIDSSKGNTEAFF.

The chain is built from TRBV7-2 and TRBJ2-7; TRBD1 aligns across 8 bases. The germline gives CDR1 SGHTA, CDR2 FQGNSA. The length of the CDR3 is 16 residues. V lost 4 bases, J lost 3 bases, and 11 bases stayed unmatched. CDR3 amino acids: CASSSRAGTGFYEQYF. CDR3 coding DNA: TGTGCCAGCAGCTCGAGAGCCGGGACAGGTTTCTACGAGCAGTACTTC.

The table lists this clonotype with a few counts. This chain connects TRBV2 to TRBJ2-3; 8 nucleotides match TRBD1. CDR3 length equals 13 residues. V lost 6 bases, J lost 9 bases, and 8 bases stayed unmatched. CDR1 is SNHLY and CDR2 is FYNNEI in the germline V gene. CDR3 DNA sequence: TGTGCCAGCAGGGACAGGGAAGAAGGGACGCAGTATTTT. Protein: CASRDREEGTQYF. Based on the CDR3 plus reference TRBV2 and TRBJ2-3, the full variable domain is EPEVTQTPSHQVTQMGQEVILRCVPISNHLYFYWYRQILGQKVEFLVSFYNNEISEKSEIFDDQFSVERPDGSNFTLKIRSTKLEDSAMYFCASRDREEGTQYFGPGTRLTVL.

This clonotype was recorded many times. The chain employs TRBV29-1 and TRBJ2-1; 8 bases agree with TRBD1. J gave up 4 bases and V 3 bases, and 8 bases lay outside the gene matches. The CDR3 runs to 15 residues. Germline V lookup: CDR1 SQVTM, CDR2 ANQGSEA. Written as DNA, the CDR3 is TGCAGCGTTGAGGCACCGGGACAGGCGTACAATGAGCAGTTCTTC. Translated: CSVEAPGQAYNEQFF.

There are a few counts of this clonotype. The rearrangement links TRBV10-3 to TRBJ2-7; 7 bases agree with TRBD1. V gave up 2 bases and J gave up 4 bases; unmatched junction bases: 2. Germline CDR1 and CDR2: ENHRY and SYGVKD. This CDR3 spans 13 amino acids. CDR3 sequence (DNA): TGTGCCATCAGTGAGACGGACAGGTACGAGCAGTACTTC. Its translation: CAISETDRYEQYF.

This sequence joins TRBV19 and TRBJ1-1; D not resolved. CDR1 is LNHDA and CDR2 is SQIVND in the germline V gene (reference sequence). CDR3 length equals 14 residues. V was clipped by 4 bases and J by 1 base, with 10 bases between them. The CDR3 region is CASSTREANTEAFF. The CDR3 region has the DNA TGTGCCAGTAGTACGAGGGAGGCGAACACTGAAGCTTTCTTT.

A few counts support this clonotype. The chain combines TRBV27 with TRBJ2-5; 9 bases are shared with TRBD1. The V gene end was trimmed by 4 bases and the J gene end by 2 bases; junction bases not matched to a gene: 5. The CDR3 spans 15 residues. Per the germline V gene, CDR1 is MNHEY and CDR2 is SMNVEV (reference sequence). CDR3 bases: TGTGCCAGCAGTTCCGGGACAGGGAGGCAAGAGACCCAGTACTTC. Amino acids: CASSSGTGRQETQYF.

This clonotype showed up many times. CDR3 loop: CSAGGLLESHEQYF. Here the CDR3 DNA reads TGCAGTGCTGGAGGTCTATTGGAGTCCCACGAGCAGTACTTC. V usage is TRBV20-1 and J usage is TRBJ2-7; a possible D gene is TRBD2 (5 bases). CDR1 DFQATT and CDR2 SNEGSKA come from the germline V gene (reference sequence). V shed 5 bases and J shed 5 bases, with 19 bases lying between them. The length of the CDR3 is 14 residues.

DNA for the CDR3: TGTGCCAGCAGCGTAGCGGCAGGGGGCTTTGGCACAGATACGCAGTATTTT. This translates into CASSVAAGGFGTDTQYF. The rearrangement joins TRBV9 to TRBJ2-3; 8 nucleotides line up with TRBD1. There are 17 residues in the CDR3. The ends lost 0 bases at V and 1 base at J; junction bases unmatched: 7. The germline CDR1 and CDR2 sequences are SGDLS and YYNGEE.

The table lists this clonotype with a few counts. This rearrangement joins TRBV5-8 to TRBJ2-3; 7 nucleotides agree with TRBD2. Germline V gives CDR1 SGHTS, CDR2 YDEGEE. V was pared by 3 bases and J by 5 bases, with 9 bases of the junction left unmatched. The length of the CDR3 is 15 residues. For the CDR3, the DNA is TGTGCCAGCAGCTGGGAGGGAGGGCCGAGAGATACGCAGTATTTT. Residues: CASSWEGGPRDTQYF.

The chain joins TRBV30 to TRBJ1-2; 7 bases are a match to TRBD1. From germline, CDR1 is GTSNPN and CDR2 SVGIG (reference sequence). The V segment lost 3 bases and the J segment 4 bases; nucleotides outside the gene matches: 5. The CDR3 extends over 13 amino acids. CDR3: CAWSRGDTYGYTF. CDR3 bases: TGTGCCTGGAGCAGGGGGGATACCTATGGCTACACCTTC.

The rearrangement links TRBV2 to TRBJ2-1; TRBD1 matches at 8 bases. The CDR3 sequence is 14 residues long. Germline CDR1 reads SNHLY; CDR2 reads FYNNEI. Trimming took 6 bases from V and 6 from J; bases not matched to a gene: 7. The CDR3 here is CASRDDRGGNEQFF. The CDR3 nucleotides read TGTGCCAGCAGGGATGACAGGGGTGGCAATGAGCAGTTCTTC.

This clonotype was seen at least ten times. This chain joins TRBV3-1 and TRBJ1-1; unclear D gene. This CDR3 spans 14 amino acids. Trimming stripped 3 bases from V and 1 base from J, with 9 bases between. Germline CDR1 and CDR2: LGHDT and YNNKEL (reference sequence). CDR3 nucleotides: TGTGCCAGCAGCCACTTCACGCCGAACACTGAAGCTTTCTTT. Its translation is CASSHFTPNTEAFF.

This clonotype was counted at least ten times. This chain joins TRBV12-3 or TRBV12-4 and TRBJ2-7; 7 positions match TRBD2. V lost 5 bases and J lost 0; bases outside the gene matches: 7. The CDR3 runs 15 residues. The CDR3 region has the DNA TGTGCCAGCAGTATCAGCGGGATTCGCTCCTACGAGCAGTACTTC. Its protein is CASSISGIRSYEQYF.

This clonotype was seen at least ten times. For the CDR3, the DNA is TGTGCCAGCAGCTCGACTAGCAGGAGGGGCAATGAGCAGTTCTTC. It translates to CASSSTSRRGNEQFF. The chain employs TRBV11-3 and TRBJ2-1; 7 positions match TRBD2. The V segment lost 4 bases and the J segment 6 bases; nucleotides outside the gene matches: 9. The CDR3 runs 15 residues. CDR1 SGHNT and CDR2 YENEEA come from the germline V gene.

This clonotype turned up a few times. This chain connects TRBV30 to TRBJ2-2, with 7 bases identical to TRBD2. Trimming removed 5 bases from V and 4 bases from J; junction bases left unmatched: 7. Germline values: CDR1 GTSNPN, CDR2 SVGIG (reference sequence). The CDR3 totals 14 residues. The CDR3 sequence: CAWGGGGSTGELFF. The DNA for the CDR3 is TGTGCCTGGGGCGGGGGTGGGAGCACCGGGGAGCTGTTTTTT.

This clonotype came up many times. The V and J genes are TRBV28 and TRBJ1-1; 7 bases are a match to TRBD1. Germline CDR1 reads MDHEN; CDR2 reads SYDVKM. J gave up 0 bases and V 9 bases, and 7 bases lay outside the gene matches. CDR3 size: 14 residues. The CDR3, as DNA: TGTGCCAGAAGCACAGGGGCCCTGAACACTGAAGCTTTCTTT. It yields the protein CARSTGALNTEAFF.

In DNA form, the CDR3 reads TGCAGCGTTGAGTGGGGGGCGCGAGTGTGGGAGACCCAGTACTTC. Its translation: CSVEWGARVWETQYF. The gene calls are TRBV29-1 and TRBJ2-5; D is tentatively TRBD1 or TRBD2 (6 bases each). V lost 3 bases and J lost 5, with 19 bases in between. Germline loops: CDR1 SQVTM, CDR2 ANQGSEA. The CDR3 covers 15 residues.

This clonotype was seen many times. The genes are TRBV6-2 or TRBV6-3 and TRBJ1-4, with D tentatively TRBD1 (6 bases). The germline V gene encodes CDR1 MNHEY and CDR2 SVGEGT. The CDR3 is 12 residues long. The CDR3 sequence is CASGHDNEKLFF. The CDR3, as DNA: TGTGCTTCGGGACACGACAATGAAAAACTGTTTTTT.

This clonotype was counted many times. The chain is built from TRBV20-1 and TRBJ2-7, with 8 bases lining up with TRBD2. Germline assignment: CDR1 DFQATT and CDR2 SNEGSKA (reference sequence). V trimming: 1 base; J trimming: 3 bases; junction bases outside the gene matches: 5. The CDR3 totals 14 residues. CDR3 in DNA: TGCAGTGCTAGAGTTCAAAGCGGGAGCTACGAGCAGTACTTC. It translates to CSARVQSGSYEQYF.

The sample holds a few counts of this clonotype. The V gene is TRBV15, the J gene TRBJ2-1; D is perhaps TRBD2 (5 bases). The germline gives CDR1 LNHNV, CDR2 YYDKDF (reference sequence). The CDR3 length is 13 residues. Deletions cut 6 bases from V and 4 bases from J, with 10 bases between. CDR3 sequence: CATSKEEYNEQFF. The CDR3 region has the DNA TGTGCCACCAGTAAGGAGGAGTACAATGAGCAGTTCTTC.